Listed here are 20 T cell receptor beta chains from one sample, sequenced in a study of blood T cell repertoires in COVID-19. Here immunoSEQ multiplex PCR was the method, and the copy in TCRdb shows in-frame clones only, minus some. The sample includes 150,000 or so clones, approximately 81% of them seen just once. The sample was peripheral blood. These receptors came from a woman aged 45-65 years with COVID-19, enrolled during active disease.

The CDR3 region is CASSSAGGSYNEQFF. In DNA form, the CDR3 reads TGTGCCAGCAGCTCAGCGGGGGGGTCCTACAATGAGCAGTTCTTC. The chain combines TRBV6-1 with TRBJ2-1, with TRBD2 matching over 10 bases. Trimming removed 6 bases from V and 1 base from J; junction bases left unmatched: 3. Germline CDR1 is MNHNS and CDR2 is SASEGT. The CDR3 runs to 15 residues.

This rearrangement joins TRBV28 to TRBJ2-3; 16 bases match TRBD2. This CDR3 has 19 residues. V shed 6 bases and J 1 base; nucleotides not matched to a gene: 10. Germline V gives CDR1 MDHEN, CDR2 SYDVKM. CDR3 coding DNA: TGTGCCAGCAGCCCAGAGGGACTAGCGGGGGGGCAGGGCACAGATACGCAGTATTTT. Encoded protein: CASSPEGLAGGQGTDTQYF.

The rearrangement links TRBV10-3 to TRBJ2-7; D is possibly TRBD2 (6 bases). Germline V lookup: CDR1 ENHRY, CDR2 SYGVKD. CDR3 size: 13 residues. V lost 10 bases and J lost 0, with 13 bases in between. DNA of the CDR3: TGTGCCACCAGGGACGGGAGCTCCTACGAGCAGTACTTC. Translation: CATRDGSSYEQYF.

The V gene is TRBV30, the J gene TRBJ1-6, with a tentative D call TRBD1 (5 bases). The CDR3 runs 13 residues. The V end lost 4 bases, the J end lost 6 bases, and 10 bases lay between the germline ends. Looked up from germline, CDR1 is GTSNPN and CDR2 is SVGIG (reference sequence). CDR3 sequence: CAWKRGGNSPLHF. The CDR3 nucleotides are TGTGCCTGGAAAAGGGGCGGTAATTCACCCCTCCACTTT.

The chain employs TRBV4-1 and TRBJ2-7; 7 bases are shared with TRBD1. J gave up 5 bases and V 4 bases, and 11 bases lay outside the gene matches. Germline CDR1 MGHRA, CDR2 YSYEKL. This CDR3 region has 15 residues. This CDR3 reads CASSPPGGGDHEQYF. For the CDR3, the DNA is TGCGCCAGCAGCCCCCCAGGGGGTGGGGACCACGAGCAGTACTTC.

V is TRBV28 and J is TRBJ2-5; 9 nucleotides line up with TRBD1. There are 16 residues in the CDR3. The V segment lost 4 bases and the J segment 0 bases; nucleotides outside the gene matches: 6. Looked up from germline, CDR1 is MDHEN and CDR2 is SYDVKM. The CDR3 is CASSSTGGPYQETQYF. Written as DNA, the CDR3 is TGTGCCAGCAGTTCGACAGGGGGGCCGTACCAAGAGACCCAGTACTTC.

CDR3 DNA sequence: TGTGCCAGCAGCTTGGGGTTTCGGGGACAGGGAAGGTCCGGGGAGCTGTTTTTT. Translation gives CASSLGFRGQGRSGELFF. The rearrangement joins TRBV7-6 to TRBJ2-2, with 9 bases matching TRBD1. Germline V gene data show CDR1 as SGHVS and CDR2 as FNYEAQ. V dropped 3 bases and J dropped 6; count of bases not matched to a gene: 14. The CDR3 extends over 18 amino acids.

The chain has TRBV30 and TRBJ2-7, with 11 positions matching TRBD1. CDR1 GTSNPN and CDR2 SVGIG come from the germline V gene (reference sequence). CDR3 length: 13 amino acids. The junction had 4 bases not matched to a gene; V was cut back by 3 bases and J by 6 bases. The CDR3 sequence: CAWSGQGAGEQYF. The DNA of the CDR3 is TGTGCCTGGAGCGGACAGGGGGCCGGCGAGCAGTACTTC.

This chain joins TRBV9 and TRBJ1-2; 7 bases match TRBD1. Germline V lookup: CDR1 SGDLS, CDR2 YYNGEE. The CDR3 runs to 19 residues. Trimming removed 3 bases from V and 4 bases from J; junction bases left unmatched: 21. The CDR3 protein is CASSAQGGMKISGLYGYTF. As DNA, the CDR3 is TGTGCCAGCAGCGCCCAAGGGGGCATGAAGATTTCGGGCCTCTATGGCTACACCTTC.

The rearrangement joins TRBV5-6 to TRBJ2-7; 7 bases match TRBD1. J lost 3 bases, V lost 5 bases, and 8 bases had no gene match. CDR1 and CDR2 (germline): SGHDT, YYEEEE. CDR3 length: 14 residues. CDR3: CASRRDRSDYEQYF. Here the CDR3 DNA reads TGTGCCAGCAGACGGGACAGATCAGACTACGAGCAGTACTTC. Supplemented by reference TRBV5-6 and TRBJ2-7, the full variable domain reads DAGVTQSPTHLIKTRGQQVTLRCSPKSGHDTVSWYQQALGQGPQFIFQYYEEEERQRGNFPDRFSGHQFPNYSSELNVNALLLGDSALYLCASRRDRSDYEQYFGPGTRLTVT.

V usage is TRBV2 and J usage is TRBJ1-4; D is perhaps TRBD1 (6 bases). V was clipped by 6 bases and J by 0 bases, with 20 bases between them. CDR1 and CDR2 (germline): SNHLY, FYNNEI. CDR3 size: 18 residues. In nucleotides, the CDR3 is TGTGCCAGCAGCAGACTAACAGGGCTGCAGACAACTAATGAAAAACTGTTTTTT. It yields the protein CASSRLTGLQTTNEKLFF.

This chain connects TRBV6-2 or TRBV6-3 to TRBJ2-1; 13 bases match TRBD2. This CDR3 contains 16 residues. Germline V gives CDR1 MNHEY, CDR2 SVGEGT. V was pared by 2 bases and J by 4 bases, with 2 bases of the junction left unmatched. The CDR3 here is CASSYQLAGGYNEQFF. The CDR3 bases are TGTGCCAGCAGTTACCAACTAGCGGGGGGGTACAATGAGCAGTTCTTC.

V usage is TRBV11-2 and J usage is TRBJ2-5; TRBD2 agrees at 12 bases. CDR3 size: 16 residues. Per the germline V gene, CDR1 is SGHAT and CDR2 is FQNNGV. Trimming at V came to 5 bases and at J to 1 base, leaving 5 bases not matched to a gene. CDR3 residues: CASSQGLAGSQETQYF. The DNA of the CDR3 is TGTGCCAGCAGCCAAGGACTAGCGGGGTCCCAAGAGACCCAGTACTTC.

The chain recombines TRBV4-1 with TRBJ2-5; D may be TRBD2 (7 bases). Per the germline V gene, CDR1 is MGHRA and CDR2 is YSYEKL. The CDR3 runs to 15 residues. V was shortened by 4 bases and J by 5 bases, with 17 bases between the two germline ends. DNA for the CDR3: TGCGCCAGCAGCCCGTTCCCCGGGGGGCGGGAGACCCAGTACTTC. Amino acid sequence: CASSPFPGGRETQYF.

The chain has TRBV6-1 and TRBJ2-3; D is possibly TRBD1 (6 bases). Germline V gene data show CDR1 as MNHNS and CDR2 as SASEGT. CDR3 size: 16 residues. V was shortened by 2 bases and J by 4 bases, with 16 bases between the two germline ends. CDR3 bases: TGTGCCAGCAGTGAACTTGGACGTGGGGGCGCAGATACGCAGTATTTT. Translation: CASSELGRGGADTQYF.

This sequence joins TRBV5-1 and TRBJ2-7, with 10 positions matching TRBD1. Germline V CDR1 and CDR2: SGHRS, YFSETQ. Germline trimming cut 3 bases from V and 5 bases from J; bases unmatched to any gene: 5. This CDR3 region has 14 residues. CDR3 sequence: CASSSGQGMDEQYF. CDR3 nucleotides: TGCGCCAGCAGCTCGGGACAGGGGATGGACGAGCAGTACTTC.

This clone was found a few times. The rearrangement joins TRBV7-3 to TRBJ2-3, with 13 bases matching TRBD2. From germline, CDR1 is SGHTA and CDR2 FQGTGA. CDR3 length equals 18 residues. J lost 4 bases, V lost 5 bases, and 12 bases had no gene match. Here the CDR3 reads CASSPTGLAGLNADTQYF. In DNA, the CDR3 is TGTGCCAGCAGCCCGACGGGACTAGCGGGGTTGAACGCAGATACGCAGTATTTT. Full variable domain (outside the CDR3, taken from reference TRBV7-3 and TRBJ2-3): GAGVSQTPSNKVTEKGKYVELRCDPISGHTALYWYRQSLGQGPEFLIYFQGTGAADDSGLPNDRFFAVRPEGSVSTLKIQRTERGDSAVYLCASSPTGLAGLNADTQYFGPGTRLTVL.

The CDR3 nucleotides are TGTGCCAGTACGGGTGATAGCCGACGCTACACCTTC. Amino acids: CASTGDSRRYTF. The chain uses TRBV19 and TRBJ1-2; no reliable D call. The CDR3 totals 12 residues. From germline, CDR1 is LNHDA and CDR2 SQIVND (reference sequence). V lost 7 bases to trimming and J lost 9 bases, with 15 bases between them.

The rearrangement links TRBV30 to TRBJ1-6; D not resolved. This CDR3 contains 13 residues. CDR1 and CDR2 from the germline V gene are GTSNPN and SVGIG (reference sequence). V was clipped by 2 bases and J by 7 bases, with 9 bases between them. The CDR3 DNA reads as TGTGCCTGGAGTCAGTCACCGAATTCACCCCTCCACTTT. This codes for CAWSQSPNSPLHF.

This chain connects TRBV11-3 to TRBJ2-1, with 9 bases matching TRBD1. This CDR3 is built from 15 residues. Germline V gene sequence: CDR1 SGHNT, CDR2 YENEEA. V lost 5 bases to trimming and J lost 3 bases; unmatched junction nucleotides: 5. CDR3 DNA sequence: TGTGCCAGCAGCACCAGGGACAGGGACTACAATGAGCAGTTCTTC. It translates to CASSTRDRDYNEQFF.